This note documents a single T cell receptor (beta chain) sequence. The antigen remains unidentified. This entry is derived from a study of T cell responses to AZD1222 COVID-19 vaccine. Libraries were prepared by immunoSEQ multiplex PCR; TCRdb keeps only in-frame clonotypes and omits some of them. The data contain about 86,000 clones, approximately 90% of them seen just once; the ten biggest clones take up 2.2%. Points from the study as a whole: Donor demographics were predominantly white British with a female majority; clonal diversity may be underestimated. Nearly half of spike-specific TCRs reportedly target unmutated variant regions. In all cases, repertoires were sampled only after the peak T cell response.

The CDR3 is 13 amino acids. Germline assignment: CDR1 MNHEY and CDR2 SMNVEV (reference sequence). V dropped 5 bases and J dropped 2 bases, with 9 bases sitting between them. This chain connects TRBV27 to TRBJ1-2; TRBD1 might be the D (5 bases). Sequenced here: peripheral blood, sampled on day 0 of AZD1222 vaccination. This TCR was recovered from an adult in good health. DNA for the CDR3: TGTGCCAGCAGTGTCAGGGAGAACTATGGCTACACCTTC. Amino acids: CASSVRENYGYTF.